This TCR beta chain was recovered during a study of cytomegalovirus exposure and HLA in healthy donors. Overall study context: An analysis done earlier identified 120 million or so unique TCR beta sequences from about 179 million T cells.

Details on this clone: Its antigen is currently unknown.

Study-wide findings and caveats: TCR beta V segments were, for the most part, productive about 87% or about 30% of the time in an earlier analysis. Later analysis identified about 18,000 TCR beta sequences associated with HLA alleles, using a false discovery rate threshold of 0.05.

Primers for the PCR totalled 60 Vbeta and 13 Jbeta. Libraries were prepared by immunoSEQ multiplex PCR; TCRdb keeps only in-frame clonotypes and omits some of them. The table records 100,000 to 120,000 clones, roughly 80% of them present only once. CDR3 length equals 15 residues. Germline CDR1 SGHNT, CDR2 YYREEE (reference sequence). J lost 2 bases, V lost 7 bases, and 11 bases had no gene match. Sequenced sample: PBMCs. J is TRBJ2-5 and V is TRBV5-4; 7 nucleotides align to TRBD1. The receptor comes from a man aged 25 to 40 in good health and CMV-seropositive. CDR3 bases: TGTGCCAGCCGCCCCCGTACAGGGGAACAAGAGACCCAGTACTTC. Its protein is CASRPRTGEQETQYF. Together with reference TRBV5-4 and TRBJ2-5, the CDR3 gives the full variable domain: ETGVTQSPTHLIKTRGQQVTLRCSSQSGHNTVSWYQQALGQGPQFIFQYYREEENGRGNFPPRFSGLQFPNYSSELNVNALELDDSALYLCASRPRTGEQETQYFGPGTRLLVL.